Listed below are T cell receptor beta chains from one sample, sequenced in a study of cytomegalovirus exposure and HLA in healthy donors. Method: immunoSEQ multiplex PCR; TCRdb's copy keeps in-frame clones and lacks some. The table has approximately 120,000 clones, 70% to 80% seen once. Sequencing was done on a sample of PBMCs. The receptors shown here come from a man aged 50 to 59 in good health and CMV-seronegative. Both conserved end residues are part of each CDR3. D genes are given only for firm matches. Expanded clones are given a class, and other clones once, few, many or no size at all.

TRBV7-7	16	NA	TRBJ2-5	once	CASSSLNSNGGETQYF	TGTGCCAGCAGCTCCCTCAACTCAAATGGCGGCGAGACCCAGTACTTC
TRBV30	18	TRBD2	TRBJ2-3	NA	CAWSPGLAGGSNTDTQYF	TGTGCCTGGAGTCCTGGACTAGCGGGGGGCTCCAACACAGATACGCAGTATTTT
TRBV7-3	15	TRBD1	TRBJ2-1	NA	CASSLGQANVNEQFF	TGTGCCAGCAGCTTAGGACAGGCTAACGTCAATGAGCAGTTCTTC
TRBV19	14	NA	TRBJ1-1	NA	CASSIDLRTVEAFF	TGTGCCAGTAGTATAGATTTGAGGACAGTTGAAGCTTTCTTT
TRBV15	13	NA	TRBJ1-2	NA	CATSRIREDGYTF	TGTGCCACCAGCAGAATCCGGGAGGATGGCTACACCTTC
TRBV14	14	NA	TRBJ1-3	NA	CASSVHNSGNTIYF	TGTGCCAGCAGCGTCCACAACTCTGGAAACACCATATATTTT
TRBV18	13	NA	TRBJ2-5	NA	CASSPRGQETQYF	TGTGCCAGCTCACCACGCGGACAAGAGACCCAGTACTTC
TRBV6-5	15	TRBD1	TRBJ2-1	few	CASSYTGGPNNEQFF	TGTGCCAGCTCGTACACAGGGGGGCCAAACAATGAGCAGTTCTTC
TRBV6-7	19	TRBD1	TRBJ2-6	NA	CASSYSRDRGSSGANVLTF	TGTGCCAGCAGTTACTCGAGGGACAGGGGGTCATCTGGGGCCAACGTCCTGACTTTC
TRBV28	16	TRBD1	TRBJ2-1	NA	CASSSARAGGVDEQFF	TGTGCCAGCAGTTCCGCCCGGGCAGGGGGCGTTGATGAGCAGTTCTTC
TRBV5-1	15	TRBD1	TRBJ1-2	NA	CASSPEIGTVYGYTF	TGCGCCAGCAGCCCGGAAATTGGGACAGTCTATGGCTACACCTTC
TRBV4-3	19	TRBD2	TRBJ2-3	NA	CASSQDKWASGGRTDTQYF	TGCGCCAGCAGCCAAGATAAGTGGGCTAGCGGGGGGCGCACAGATACGCAGTATTTT
TRBV19	15	TRBD1	TRBJ1-2	NA	CASSARTGVTDGYTF	TGTGCCAGTAGTGCCCGGACAGGGGTTACGGATGGCTACACCTTC
TRBV9	15	NA	TRBJ2-6	NA	CASSVEHSGANVLTF	TGTGCCAGCAGCGTAGAACACTCTGGGGCCAACGTCCTGACTTTC
TRBV19	15	NA	TRBJ1-4	NA	CASSIIQGWNEKLFF	TGTGCCAGTAGTATAATTCAGGGTTGGAATGAAAAACTGTTTTTT
TRBV18	16	NA	TRBJ2-2	few	CASSPPNRVVTGELFF	TGTGCCAGCTCACCACCGAACAGGGTGGTCACCGGGGAGCTGTTTTTT
TRBV23-1	13	NA	TRBJ1-2	few	CASSQSRGGGYTF	TGCGCCAGCAGTCAATCGAGGGGGGGTGGCTACACCTTC
TRBV5-6	15	TRBD1	TRBJ2-5	NA	CASSWGQGGQETQYF	TGTGCCAGCAGCTGGGGACAGGGGGGTCAAGAGACCCAGTACTTC
TRBV6-5	12	NA	TRBJ1-1	NA	CASTGWDTEAFF	TGTGCCAGCACCGGGTGGGACACTGAAGCTTTCTTT
TRBV5-6	14	NA	TRBJ1-1	NA	CASSFSQGFTEAFF	TGTGCCAGCAGCTTTTCTCAGGGGTTCACTGAAGCTTTCTTT
TRBV10-3	12	NA	TRBJ1-2	NA	CAISPAGYGYTF	TGTGCCATCAGCCCCGCGGGCTATGGCTACACCTTC
TRBV19	15	NA	TRBJ1-5	NA	CASSIGYGAGQPQHF	TGTGCCAGTAGTATTGGGTACGGCGCAGGGCAGCCCCAGCATTTT
TRBV5-5	14	NA	TRBJ2-5	NA	CASSTIAIQETQYF	TGTGCCAGCAGCACCATAGCGATTCAAGAGACCCAGTACTTC